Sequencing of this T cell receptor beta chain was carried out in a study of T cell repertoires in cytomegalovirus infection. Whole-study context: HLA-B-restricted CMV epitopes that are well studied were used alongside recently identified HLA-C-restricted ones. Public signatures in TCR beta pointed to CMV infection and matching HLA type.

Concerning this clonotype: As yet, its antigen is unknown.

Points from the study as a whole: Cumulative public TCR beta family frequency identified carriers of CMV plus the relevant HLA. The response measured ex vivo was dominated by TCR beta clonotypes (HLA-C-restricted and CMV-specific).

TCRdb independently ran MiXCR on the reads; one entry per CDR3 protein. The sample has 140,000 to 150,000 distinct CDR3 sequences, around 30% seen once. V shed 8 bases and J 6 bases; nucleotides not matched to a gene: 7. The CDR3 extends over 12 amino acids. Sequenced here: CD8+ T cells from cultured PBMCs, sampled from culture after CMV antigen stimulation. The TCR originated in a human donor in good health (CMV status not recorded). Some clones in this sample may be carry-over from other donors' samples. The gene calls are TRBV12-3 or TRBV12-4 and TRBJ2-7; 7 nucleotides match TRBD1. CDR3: CASSGQKTEQYF. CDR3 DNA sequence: TGTGCCAGCTCGGGACAGAAAACCGAGCAGTACTTC.